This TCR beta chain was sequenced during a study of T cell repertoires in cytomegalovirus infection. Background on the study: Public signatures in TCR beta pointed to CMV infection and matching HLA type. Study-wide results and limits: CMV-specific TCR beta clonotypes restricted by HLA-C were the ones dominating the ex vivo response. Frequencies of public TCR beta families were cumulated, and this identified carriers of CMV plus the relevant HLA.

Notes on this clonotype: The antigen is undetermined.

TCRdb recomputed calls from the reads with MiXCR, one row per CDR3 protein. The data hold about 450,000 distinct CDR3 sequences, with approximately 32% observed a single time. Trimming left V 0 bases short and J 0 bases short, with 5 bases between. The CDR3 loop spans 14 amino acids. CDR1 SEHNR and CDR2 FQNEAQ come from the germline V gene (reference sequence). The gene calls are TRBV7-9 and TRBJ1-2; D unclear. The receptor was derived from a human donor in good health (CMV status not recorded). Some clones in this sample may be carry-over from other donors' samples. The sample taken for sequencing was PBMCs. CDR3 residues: CASSLASANYGYTF. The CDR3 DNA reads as TGTGCCAGCAGCTTAGCTAGCGCTAACTATGGCTACACCTTC.